Shown below are 3 T cell receptor beta chains from a single sample sequenced in a study of identifying expanded T cells in peripheral blood. TCRdb's table, derived via immunoSEQ multiplex PCR, lists solely in-frame clones and lacks some. The data show over 90,000 clones, with nearly 90% seen just once and approximately 5.4% held by the top ten. Sequenced material: blood. The source of these receptors is a person between 18 and 75 years old in good health.

The chain recombines TRBV19 with TRBJ1-3; a possible D gene is TRBD1 (5 bases). V lost 4 bases to trimming and J lost 2 bases, with 12 bases between them. The germline CDR1 and CDR2 sequences are LNHDA and SQIVND (reference sequence). This CDR3 is built from 15 residues. The CDR3 sequence is CASSRAGGAGNTIYF. The DNA of the CDR3 is TGTGCCAGTAGTAGGGCAGGAGGGGCTGGAAACACCATATATTTT.

The CDR3 DNA reads as TGCGCCAGCAGCTTGGCGGGACAGGGGCAAGCAGATACGCAGTATTTT. It codes for CASSLAGQGQADTQYF. The rearrangement joins TRBV5-1 to TRBJ2-3; 10 bases agree with TRBD1. Trimming took 0 bases from V and 4 from J; bases not matched to a gene: 5. Looked up from germline, CDR1 is SGHRS and CDR2 is YFSETQ. The length of the CDR3 is 16 residues. Full variable domain (outside the CDR3, taken from reference TRBV5-1 and TRBJ2-3): KAGVTQTPRYLIKTRGQQVTLSCSPISGHRSVSWYQQTPGQGLQFLFEYFSETQRNKGNFPGRFSGRQFSNSRSEMNVSTLELGDSALYLCASSLAGQGQADTQYFGPGTRLTVL.

This chain joins TRBV5-4 and TRBJ2-5; unclear D gene. Germline V lookup: CDR1 SGHNT, CDR2 YYREEE (reference sequence). The V gene lost 0 bases and the J gene lost 5 bases, with 11 bases spanning the gap. The CDR3 has 14 amino acids. As DNA, the CDR3 is TGTGCCAGCAGCTTGGACAGCCGCGTGGAGACCCAGTACTTC. Translated: CASSLDSRVETQYF.